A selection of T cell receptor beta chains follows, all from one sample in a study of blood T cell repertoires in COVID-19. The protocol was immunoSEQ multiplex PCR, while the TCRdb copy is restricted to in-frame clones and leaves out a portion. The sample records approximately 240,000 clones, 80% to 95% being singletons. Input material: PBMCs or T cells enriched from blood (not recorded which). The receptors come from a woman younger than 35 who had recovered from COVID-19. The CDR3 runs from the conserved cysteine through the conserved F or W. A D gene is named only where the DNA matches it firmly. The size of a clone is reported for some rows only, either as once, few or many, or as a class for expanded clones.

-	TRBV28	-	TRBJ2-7	CASSLRGYEQYF	TGTGCCAGCAGCCTCAGGGGTTACGAGCAGTACTTC
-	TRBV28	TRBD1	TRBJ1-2	CASSSGQGEANYGYTF	TGTGCCAGCAGTTCGGGACAGGGAGAAGCTAACTATGGCTACACCTTC
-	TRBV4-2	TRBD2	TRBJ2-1	CASSQIAGGSEQFF	TGTGCCAGCAGCCAGATAGCGGGGGGCAGTGAGCAGTTCTTC
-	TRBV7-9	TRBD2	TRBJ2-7	CASRLADAGEQYF	TGTGCCAGCAGACTAGCGGACGCAGGCGAGCAGTACTTC
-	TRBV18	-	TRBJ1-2	CASSPTANYGYTF	TGTGCCAGCTCACCGACAGCGAACTATGGCTACACCTTC
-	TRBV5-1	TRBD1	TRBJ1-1	CASSLGQGAYTEAFF	TGCGCCAGCAGCTTGGGACAGGGGGCCTACACTGAAGCTTTCTTT
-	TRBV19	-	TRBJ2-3	CASTKGQGLSTDTQYF	TGTGCCAGTACTAAAGGTCAGGGACTGTCGACAGATACGCAGTATTTT
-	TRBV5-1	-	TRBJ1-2	CASSLVQGYGYTF	TGCGCCAGCAGCTTGGTGCAGGGTTATGGCTACACCTTC
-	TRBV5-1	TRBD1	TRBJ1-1	CASSFGTGGNTEAFF	TGCGCCAGCAGCTTCGGGACAGGGGGGAACACTGAAGCTTTCTTT
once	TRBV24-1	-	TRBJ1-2	CATSDSGQYKGYTF	TGTGCCACCAGTGACTCAGGACAGTACAAGGGCTACACCTTC
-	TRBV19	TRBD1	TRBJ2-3	CASRLGQDTDTQYF	TGTGCCAGCCGCCTCGGACAGGACACAGATACGCAGTATTTT
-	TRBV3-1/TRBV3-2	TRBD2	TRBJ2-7	CASSPFSGTGYEQYF	TGTGCCAGCAGCCCCTTTAGCGGGACCGGCTACGAGCAGTACTTC
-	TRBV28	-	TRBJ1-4	CASSQEKLFF	TGTGCCAGCAGTCAGGAAAAACTGTTTTTT
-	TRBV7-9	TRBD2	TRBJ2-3	CASSGWREGRTDTQYF	TGTGCCAGCAGCGGGTGGCGGGAGGGCCGGACAGATACGCAGTATTTT
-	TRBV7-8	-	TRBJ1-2	CASSLWGRVYGYTF	TGTGCCAGCAGCTTATGGGGGAGGGTCTATGGCTACACCTTC
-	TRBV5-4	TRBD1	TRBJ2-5	CASSFRSGTGGAELQETQYF	TGTGCCAGCAGCTTCCGTTCTGGGACAGGGGGCGCGGAGTTACAAGAGACCCAGTACTTC
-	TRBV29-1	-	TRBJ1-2	CSVVGTLGHDYGYTF	TGCAGCGTTGTGGGGACTCTGGGGCATGACTATGGCTACACCTTC
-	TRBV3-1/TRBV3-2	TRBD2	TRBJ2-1	CASSRAGLAGGGGEQFF	TGTGCCAGCAGCCGAGCAGGACTAGCGGGAGGAGGGGGCGAGCAGTTCTTC
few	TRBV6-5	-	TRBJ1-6	CASSYGQPDNSPLHF	TGTGCCAGCAGTTACGGGCAGCCTGATAATTCACCCCTCCACTTT
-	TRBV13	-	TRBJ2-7	CASSLAGSYEQYF	TGTGCCAGCAGCTTAGCCGGCTCCTACGAGCAGTACTTC
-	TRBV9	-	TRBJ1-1	CASSSGDTEAFF	TGTGCCAGTTCAAGCGGGGACACTGAAGCTTTCTTT
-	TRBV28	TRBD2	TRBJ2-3	CASSRSRGVDTQYF	TGTGCCAGCAGCCGCAGTCGGGGGGTGGATACGCAGTATTTT
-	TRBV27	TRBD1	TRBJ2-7	CASSSRDRVSYEQYF	TGTGCCAGCAGTTCCCGGGACAGGGTTTCCTACGAGCAGTACTTC
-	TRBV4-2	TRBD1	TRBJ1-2	CASSNRGGGNYGYTF	TGTGCCAGCAGCAACAGGGGGGGAGGTAACTATGGCTACACCTTC
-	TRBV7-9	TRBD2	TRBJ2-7	CASRNGTSGNYEQYF	TGTGCCAGCCGGAACGGGACTAGCGGGAACTACGAGCAGTACTTC
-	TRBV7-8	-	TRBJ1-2	CASSPSGVGYTF	TGTGCCAGCAGCCCAAGCGGGGTCGGCTACACCTTC
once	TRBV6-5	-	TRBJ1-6	CASGGGRRENSPLHF	TGTGCCAGCGGAGGAGGGAGGCGAGAGAATTCACCCCTCCACTTT
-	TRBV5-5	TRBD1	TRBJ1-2	CASSPSTGTVTSYGYTF	TGTGCCAGCAGCCCCAGCACGGGGACAGTTACCTCCTATGGCTACACCTTC
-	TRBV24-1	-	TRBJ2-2	CATSDSDRNTGELFF	TGTGCCACCAGTGACTCCGACAGGAACACCGGGGAGCTGTTTTTT
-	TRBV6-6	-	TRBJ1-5	CASSYSSTGGQPQHF	TGTGCCAGCAGTTACTCATCGACAGGTGGGCAGCCCCAGCATTTT
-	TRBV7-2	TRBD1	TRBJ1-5	CASSLYPYGTENQPQHF	TGTGCCAGCAGCTTATACCCATACGGGACAGAAAATCAGCCCCAGCATTTT
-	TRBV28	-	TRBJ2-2	CASRISEIGELFF	TGTGCCAGCAGGATTAGTGAGATCGGGGAGCTGTTTTTT
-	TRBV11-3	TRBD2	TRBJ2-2	CASSQRRRREGNTGELFF	TGTGCCAGCAGTCAAAGGCGGCGGCGGGAGGGCAACACCGGGGAGCTGTTTTTT
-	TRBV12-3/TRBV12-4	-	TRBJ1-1	CASSFPRNTEAFF	TGTGCCAGCAGTTTTCCCAGGAACACTGAAGCTTTCTTT
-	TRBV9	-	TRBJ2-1	CASSPESSYNEQFF	TGTGCCAGCAGCCCCGAGAGCTCCTACAATGAGCAGTTCTTC
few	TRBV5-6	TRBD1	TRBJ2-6	CASSLIRGQGLAGANVLTF	TGTGCCAGCAGCTTGATCCGGGGACAGGGACTGGCCGGGGCCAACGTCCTGACTTTC
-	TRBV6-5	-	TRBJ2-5	CASSYGGRQETQYF	TGTGCCAGCAGTTACGGCGGTAGGCAAGAGACCCAGTACTTC
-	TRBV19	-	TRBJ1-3	CASSKSGGIRVSGNTIYF	TGTGCCAGTAGTAAAAGCGGGGGGATCAGGGTATCTGGAAACACCATATATTTT
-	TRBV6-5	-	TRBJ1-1	CASRGQTNTEAFF	TGTGCCAGCCGGGGACAAACGAACACTGAAGCTTTCTTT
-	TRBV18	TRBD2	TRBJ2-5	CASSPGTSGQETQYF	TGTGCCAGCTCACCCGGGACTAGCGGCCAAGAGACCCAGTACTTC
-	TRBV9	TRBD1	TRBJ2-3	CASSQTGGATDTQYF	TGTGCCAGCAGCCAGACAGGGGGGGCTACAGATACGCAGTATTTT
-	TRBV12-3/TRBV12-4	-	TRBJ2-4	CASSSLDMGIQYF	TGTGCCAGCAGTTCCCTGGACATGGGCATTCAGTACTTC
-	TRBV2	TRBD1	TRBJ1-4	CASRDRGNEKLFF	TGTGCCAGCAGGGACAGGGGGAATGAAAAACTGTTTTTT
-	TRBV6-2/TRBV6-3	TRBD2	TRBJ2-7	CASSYWTSAYEQYF	TGTGCCAGCAGTTACTGGACTAGCGCCTACGAGCAGTACTTC
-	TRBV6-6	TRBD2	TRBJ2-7	CASSYAGTTTEQYF	TGTGCCAGCAGTTACGCAGGGACTACGACCGAGCAGTACTTC